This TCR beta chain comes out of a study of prognosis after radiotherapy for stage I lung cancer. Study information: Enrollment began in 2018 and ended in 2019; the enrolled patients had stage I non-small cell lung cancer. General study points: Patients who developed distant metastases had lower Shannon entropy after stereotactic body radiation therapy. Compared with a median of roughly 10,000 beforehand, unique TCR clone counts dropped to several thousand after stereotactic body radiation therapy.

The authors drew around 5.9 milliliters of peripheral blood at each of two time points. From genomic DNA, TCR beta CDR3 was amplified by two-round multiplex PCR. Gene-specific TRBV and TRBJ primers were used in PCR round one. TCRdb re-analysed the multiplex PCR reads in MiXCR, keeping a single row per CDR3 protein. There are 15,000 to 20,000 distinct CDR3 sequences in the sample; about a quarter occur only once, and 20% to 25% lies in the top ten. There are many counts of this clonotype. The antigen is unknown. CDR1 is SGHDT, CDR2 YYEEEE, per germline. CDR3 length: 12 amino acids. V was shortened by 0 bases and J by 7 bases, with 7 bases between the two germline ends.

The J gene is TRBJ2-5, the V gene TRBV5-6; D unresolved. The specimen comprised PBMCs, sampled before or after stereotactic body radiation therapy (not recorded which). The receptor was derived from a donor over 45 with non-small cell lung cancer. The CDR3 region has the DNA TGTGCCAGCAGCTTGGTTTCCGGGACCCAGTACTTC. Translation gives CASSLVSGTQYF.